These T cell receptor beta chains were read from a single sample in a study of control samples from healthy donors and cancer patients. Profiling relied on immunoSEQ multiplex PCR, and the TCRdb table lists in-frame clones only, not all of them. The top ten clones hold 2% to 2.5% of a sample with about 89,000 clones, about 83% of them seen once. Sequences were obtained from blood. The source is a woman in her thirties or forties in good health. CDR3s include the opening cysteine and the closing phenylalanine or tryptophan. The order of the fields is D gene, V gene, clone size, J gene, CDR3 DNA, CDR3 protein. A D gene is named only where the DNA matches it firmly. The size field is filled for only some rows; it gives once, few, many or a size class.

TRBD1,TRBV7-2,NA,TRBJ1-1,TGTGCCAGCAGCGACAGGGGGCGAGGAGCTTTCTTT,CASSDRGRGAFF
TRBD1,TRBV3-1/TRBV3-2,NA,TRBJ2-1,TGTGCCAGCAGCCAAGATTATTCCCGGGACAGGGCTTGGGGTGAGCAGTTCTTC,CASSQDYSRDRAWGEQFF
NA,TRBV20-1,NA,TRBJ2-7,TGCAGTGCTAGCCCTTACACCGAGCAGTACTTC,CSASPYTEQYF
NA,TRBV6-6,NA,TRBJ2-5,TGTGCCAGCAGCCCGACCCGGGAGACCCAGTACTTC,CASSPTRETQYF
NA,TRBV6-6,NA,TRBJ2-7,TGTGCCAGCAGTTACTCCGGGACTTCTTACGAGCAGTACTTC,CASSYSGTSYEQYF
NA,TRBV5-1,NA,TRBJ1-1,TGCGCCACGGGGGAAGGGTCGGGCCCTGAAGCTTTCTTT,CATGEGSGPEAFF
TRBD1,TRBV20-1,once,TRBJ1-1,TGCAGTGCTCGTGACAGGGCCTATGGAGCTTTCTTT,CSARDRAYGAFF
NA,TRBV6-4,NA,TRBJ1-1,TGTGCCAGCAGTGAACAGGGCGTCATGAACACTGAAGCTTTCTTT,CASSEQGVMNTEAFF
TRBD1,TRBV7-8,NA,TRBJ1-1,TGTGCCAGCAGCGGAAGGACAGGACAATACATGAACACTGAAGCTTTCTTT,CASSGRTGQYMNTEAFF
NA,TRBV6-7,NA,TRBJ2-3,TGTGCCAGCAGTTACGCGATGCCTAGCGATGGAGGCGTATATGATACGCAGTATTTT,CASSYAMPSDGGVYDTQYF
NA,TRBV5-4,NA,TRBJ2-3,TGTGCCAGCAGCTTGGTATGGTCCGGCCACACAGATACGCAGTATTTT,CASSLVWSGHTDTQYF
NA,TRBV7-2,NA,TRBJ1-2,TGTGCCAGCGATCGGGGGCCCAACTATGGCTACACCTTC,CASDRGPNYGYTF
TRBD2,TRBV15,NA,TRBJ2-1,TGTGCCACCAGCAGTACTAGCGGGGTCTACAATGAGCAGTTCTTC,CATSSTSGVYNEQFF